These 21 T cell receptor beta chains came from one sample sequenced in a study of T cell clonotyping in hematopoietic cell transplantation. Time point noted: recipient sample about 28 days before transplant, after cytoreduction. Some clones are missing from TCRdb's copy, which holds only in-frame ones; the method was immunoSEQ multiplex PCR. Of about 45,000 clones in the sample, approximately 82% were seen once. This specimen was peripheral blood mononuclear cells, taken before stem cell transplant. Receptors originate from a man between 60 and 75 years old with myelodysplastic syndrome. Some clones in this sample may be carry-over from other donors' samples.

This chain links TRBV9 with TRBJ1-4; 10 nucleotides agree with TRBD1. This CDR3 region has 14 residues. Germline V CDR1 and CDR2: SGDLS, YYNGEE. V gave up 2 bases and J gave up 5 bases; unmatched junction bases: 0. Written as DNA, the CDR3 is TGTGCCAGCAGCGTGGACAGGGGGAATGAAAAACTGTTTTTT. Protein product: CASSVDRGNEKLFF.

This chain uses TRBV30 with TRBJ2-7; D remains unclear. Per the germline V gene, CDR1 is GTSNPN and CDR2 is SVGIG (reference sequence). V was trimmed by 3 bases and J by 0 bases, leaving 3 bases between them. This CDR3 spans 11 amino acids. This CDR3 reads CAWRSSYEQYF. CDR3 in DNA: TGTGCCTGGAGGAGCTCCTACGAGCAGTACTTC.

This chain links TRBV2 with TRBJ2-2; 10 nucleotides match TRBD1. V was pared by 6 bases and J by 7 bases, with 5 bases of the junction left unmatched. Germline lookup yields CDR1 SNHLY and CDR2 FYNNEI. CDR3 length equals 14 residues. CDR3 in DNA: TGTGCCAGCAGGGGACAGGGGCTGAGCGGGGAGCTGTTTTTT. It specifies CASRGQGLSGELFF.

This clone was observed a few times. This chain uses TRBV5-8 with TRBJ1-5; D ambiguous. The CDR3 is 16 amino acids. In germline, CDR1 is SGHTS, CDR2 YDEGEE. The V end lost 1 base, the J end lost 1 base, and 12 bases lay between the germline ends. The CDR3: CASSLFGSRSNQPQHF. The CDR3 bases are TGTGCCAGCAGCTTGTTTGGGAGCCGGAGCAATCAGCCCCAGCATTTT.

V usage is TRBV6-6 and J usage is TRBJ1-2; 8 nucleotides align to TRBD1. The CDR3 consists of 15 residues. CDR1 and CDR2 from the germline V gene are MNHNY and SVGAGI (reference sequence). Trimming removed 6 bases from V and 0 bases from J; junction bases left unmatched: 6. This CDR3 reads CASRSGQGANYGYTF. The CDR3, as DNA: TGTGCCAGCAGATCCGGACAGGGAGCTAACTATGGCTACACCTTC.

This chain uses TRBV6-5 with TRBJ1-2, with D unclear. In germline, CDR1 is MNHEY, CDR2 SVGAGI. The CDR3 loop spans 14 amino acids. The V end was cut by 0 bases, the J end by 6 bases, with 11 bases between. The CDR3 DNA is TGTGCCAGCAGTTACTCGATGGAGACCGATGGCTACACCTTC. It specifies CASSYSMETDGYTF.

The V and J genes are TRBV18 and TRBJ1-5, with unresolved D. The CDR3 runs 14 residues. Looked up from germline, CDR1 is KGHSH and CDR2 is LQKENI. The V end lost 1 base, the J end lost 4 bases, and 8 bases lay between the germline ends. The CDR3 DNA follows: TGTGCCAGCTCACCACGGGGAGGGAATCAGCCCCAGCATTTT. Residues: CASSPRGGNQPQHF.

V is TRBV9 and J is TRBJ2-5, with D perhaps matching TRBD2 (5 bases). Germline loops: CDR1 SGDLS, CDR2 YYNGEE. The CDR3 runs 14 residues. V was clipped by 4 bases and J by 4 bases, with 14 bases between them. This CDR3 is CASSFSPGLETQYF. CDR3 nucleotides: TGTGCCAGCAGCTTTAGTCCGGGGTTAGAGACCCAGTACTTC.

The J gene is TRBJ1-5, the V gene TRBV5-8; possibly TRBD1 for D (6 bases). Germline lookup yields CDR1 SGHTS and CDR2 YDEGEE. CDR3 size: 16 residues. Trimming stripped 0 bases from V and 2 bases from J, with 12 bases between. The CDR3 DNA is TGTGCCAGCAGCTTGGCCACGGGGGCTGGCAATCAGCCCCAGCATTTT. Translating gives CASSLATGAGNQPQHF.

This rearrangement joins TRBV6-5 to TRBJ1-5; TRBD1 aligns across 8 bases. The V and J ends lost 5 bases and 2 bases, in that order; junction bases with no gene match: 5. There are 15 residues in the CDR3. Germline V gene lookup returns CDR1 MNHEY and CDR2 SVGAGI. As DNA, the CDR3 is TGTGCCAGCAGTAGGACAGGGATAGGCAATCAGCCCCAGCATTTT. Protein product: CASSRTGIGNQPQHF.

The chain carries TRBV5-4 and TRBJ1-1; D gene unclear. The CDR3 is 15 amino acids. Trimming cost V 0 bases and J 4 bases, with 13 bases left between them. Germline V gene lookup returns CDR1 SGHNT and CDR2 YYREEE (reference sequence). Here the CDR3 DNA reads TGTGCCAGCAGCTTGGATGTGGACTGGGGCACTGAAGCTTTCTTT. This translates into CASSLDVDWGTEAFF. Together with reference TRBV5-4 and TRBJ1-1, the CDR3 gives the full variable domain: ETGVTQSPTHLIKTRGQQVTLRCSSQSGHNTVSWYQQALGQGPQFIFQYYREEENGRGNFPPRFSGLQFPNYSSELNVNALELDDSALYLCASSLDVDWGTEAFFGQGTRLTVV.

This clone was observed a single time. This chain links TRBV10-3 with TRBJ1-2, with TRBD1 as a possible D gene (5 bases). Per the germline V gene, CDR1 is ENHRY and CDR2 is SYGVKD. The length of the CDR3 is 13 residues. V was shortened by 4 bases and J by 0 bases, with 6 bases between the two germline ends. DNA of the CDR3: TGTGCCATCAGTGCACAGGCTAACTATGGCTACACCTTC. Translation: CAISAQANYGYTF.

The chain is built from TRBV7-9 and TRBJ1-2, with D perhaps TRBD1 (5 bases). V lost 5 bases and J 4 bases, leaving 17 bases between the germline ends. CDR1 and CDR2 from the germline V gene are SEHNR and FQNEAQ (reference sequence). The CDR3 length is 15 residues. The chain's CDR3 is CASSPPGATGYGYTF. The DNA for the CDR3 is TGTGCCAGCAGCCCCCCCGGGGCGACGGGCTATGGCTACACCTTC. Using reference TRBV7-9 and TRBJ1-2 for the parts outside the CDR3, the full variable domain is DTGVSQNPRHKITKRGQNVTFRCDPISEHNRLYWYRQTLGQGPEFLTYFQNEAQLEKSRLLSDRFSAERPKGSFSTLEIQRTEQGDSAMYLCASSPPGATGYGYTFGSGTRLTVV.

The gene calls are TRBV7-9 and TRBJ2-2; D is perhaps TRBD1 (5 bases). The V gene's germline CDR1 is SEHNR and CDR2 FQNEAQ (reference sequence). The CDR3 totals 19 residues. The ends were cut back, 5 bases at V and 1 base at J, with 23 bases in the middle. The CDR3 sequence: CASSPRSTGIPLNTGELFF. The DNA of the CDR3 is TGTGCCAGCAGCCCGCGTTCAACAGGAATTCCCCTGAACACCGGGGAGCTGTTTTTT. The entire variable domain, with the rest obtained from reference TRBV7-9 and TRBJ2-2, is as follows: DTGVSQNPRHKITKRGQNVTFRCDPISEHNRLYWYRQTLGQGPEFLTYFQNEAQLEKSRLLSDRFSAERPKGSFSTLEIQRTEQGDSAMYLCASSPRSTGIPLNTGELFFGEGSRLTVL.

V usage is TRBV10-3 and J usage is TRBJ2-7; TRBD2 is a possible D gene (6 bases). Germline V gene lookup returns CDR1 ENHRY and CDR2 SYGVKD. This CDR3 spans 12 amino acids. Trimming removed 6 bases at V and 5 bases at J, with 11 bases between. Written as DNA, the CDR3 is TGTGCCATCAGCGGAGGGAGCCACGAGCAGTACTTC. This sequence encodes CAISGGSHEQYF.

The V and J genes are TRBV19 and TRBJ2-3, with 11 bases aligning to TRBD1. The V gene's germline CDR1 is LNHDA and CDR2 SQIVND (reference sequence). The CDR3 spans 15 residues. Germline trimming cut 5 bases from V and 4 bases from J; bases unmatched to any gene: 5. The CDR3 DNA reads as TGTGCCAGTAGTTCTGGGACAGGGGGTGCAGATACGCAGTATTTT. It yields the protein CASSSGTGGADTQYF. The complete variable domain, with remaining parts taken from reference TRBV19 and TRBJ2-3, reads DGGITQSPKYLFRKEGQNVTLSCEQNLNHDAMYWYRQDPGQGLRLIYYSQIVNDFQKGDIAEGYSVSREKKESFPLTVTSAQKNPTAFYLCASSSGTGGADTQYFGPGTRLTVL.

This rearrangement joins TRBV7-2 to TRBJ1-5, with D hard to call. The CDR3 covers 15 residues. V lost 2 bases and J lost 5, with 13 bases in between. Per the germline V gene, CDR1 is SGHTA and CDR2 is FQGNSA. The DNA of the CDR3 is TGTGCCAGCAGCTTATCGATGGGATTCTATCAGCCCCAGCATTTT. As protein: CASSLSMGFYQPQHF.

This chain links TRBV5-4 with TRBJ1-6, with unresolved D. The CDR3 consists of 15 residues. V lost 3 bases and J 7 bases, leaving 14 bases between the germline ends. Germline CDR1 is SGHNT and CDR2 is YYREEE (reference sequence). The CDR3 loop is CASSSPEGFNSPLHF. The CDR3 DNA reads TGTGCCAGCAGCTCTCCGGAGGGTTTCAATTCACCCCTCCACTTT.

The chain uses TRBV11-2 and TRBJ2-2; no clear D. The CDR3 totals 12 residues. Germline lookup yields CDR1 SGHAT and CDR2 FQNNGV. V lost 6 bases and J 6 bases, leaving 8 bases between the germline ends. The CDR3 coding sequence is TGTGCCAGCAGGTCTGTCGCCGGGGAGCTGTTTTTT. Protein sequence: CASRSVAGELFF.

This clone counts as medium-sized. This chain joins TRBV28 and TRBJ1-5; D possibly corresponds to TRBD1 (5 bases). With 3 bases removed from V and 2 bases from J, the gap between germline ends came to 20 bases. The CDR3 sequence is 18 residues long. The V gene's germline CDR1 is MDHEN and CDR2 SYDVKM. CDR3 nucleotides: TGTGCCAGCAGTTTGGGGGATGGGGGGATGAAAGGCAATCAGCCCCAGCATTTT. This codes for CASSLGDGGMKGNQPQHF.

The chain recombines TRBV2 with TRBJ2-2, with 7 bases lining up with TRBD2. J was trimmed by 1 base and V by 2 bases; bases with no gene match: 1. This CDR3 spans 15 amino acids. Germline CDR1 is SNHLY and CDR2 is FYNNEI. The CDR3 here is CASSESGGNTGELFF. The CDR3 bases are TGTGCCAGCAGTGAATCGGGGGGGAACACCGGGGAGCTGTTTTTT. Full variable domain (missing parts from reference TRBV2 and TRBJ2-2): EPEVTQTPSHQVTQMGQEVILRCVPISNHLYFYWYRQILGQKVEFLVSFYNNEISEKSEIFDDQFSVERPDGSNFTLKIRSTKLEDSAMYFCASSESGGNTGELFFGEGSRLTVL.